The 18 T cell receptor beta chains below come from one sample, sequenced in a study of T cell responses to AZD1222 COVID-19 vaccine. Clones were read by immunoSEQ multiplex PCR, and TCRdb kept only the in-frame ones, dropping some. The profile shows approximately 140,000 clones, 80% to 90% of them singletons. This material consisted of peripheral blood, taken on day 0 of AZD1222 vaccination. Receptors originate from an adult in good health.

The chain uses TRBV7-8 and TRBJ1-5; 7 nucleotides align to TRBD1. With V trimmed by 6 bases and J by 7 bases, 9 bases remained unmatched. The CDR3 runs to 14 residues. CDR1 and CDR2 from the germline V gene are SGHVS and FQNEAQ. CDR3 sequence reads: CASRFQGDGQPQHF. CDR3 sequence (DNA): TGTGCCAGCAGGTTTCAGGGGGACGGCCAGCCCCAGCATTTT.

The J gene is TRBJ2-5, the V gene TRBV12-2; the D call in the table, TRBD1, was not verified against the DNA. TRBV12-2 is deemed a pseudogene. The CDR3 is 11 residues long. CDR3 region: CARDKEETQYF. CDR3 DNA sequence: TGTGCAAGGGACAAGGAAGAGACCCAGTACTTC.

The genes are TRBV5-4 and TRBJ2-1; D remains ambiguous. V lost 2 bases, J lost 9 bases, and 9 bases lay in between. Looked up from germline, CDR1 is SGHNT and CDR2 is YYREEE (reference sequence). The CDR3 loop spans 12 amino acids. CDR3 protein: CASSFLVSEQFF. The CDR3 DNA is TGTGCCAGCAGCTTCCTTGTCTCTGAGCAGTTCTTC.

The CDR3 loop is CASFTGGSYEQYF. DNA of the CDR3: TGTGCCAGCTTCACCGGGGGTTCCTACGAGCAGTACTTC. This sequence joins TRBV28 and TRBJ2-7, with D perhaps TRBD2 (6 bases). Trimming stripped 8 bases from V and 1 base from J, with 12 bases between. In germline, CDR1 is MDHEN, CDR2 SYDVKM. The CDR3 spans 13 residues.

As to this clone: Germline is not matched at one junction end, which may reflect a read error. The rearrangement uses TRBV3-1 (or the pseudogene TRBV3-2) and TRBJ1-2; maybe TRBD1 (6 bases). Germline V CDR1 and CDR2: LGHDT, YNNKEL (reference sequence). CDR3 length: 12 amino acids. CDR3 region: CASSQGGHILAF. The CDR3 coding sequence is TGTGCCAGCAGCCAAGGGGGACACATTTTGGCCTTC.

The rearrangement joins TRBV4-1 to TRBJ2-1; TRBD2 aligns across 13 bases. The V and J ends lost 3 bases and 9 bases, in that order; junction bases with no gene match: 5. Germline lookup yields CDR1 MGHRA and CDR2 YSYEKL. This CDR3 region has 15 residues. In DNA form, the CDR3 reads TGCGCCAGCAGCCAGGGGACTAGCGGGATTGGTGAGCAGTTCTTC. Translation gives CASSQGTSGIGEQFF.

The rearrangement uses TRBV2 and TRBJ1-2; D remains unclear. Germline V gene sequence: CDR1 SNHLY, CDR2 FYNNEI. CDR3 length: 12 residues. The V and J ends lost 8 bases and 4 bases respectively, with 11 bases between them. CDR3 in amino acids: CASSYIGYGYTF. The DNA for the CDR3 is TGTGCCAGCTCTTACATAGGCTATGGCTACACCTTC.

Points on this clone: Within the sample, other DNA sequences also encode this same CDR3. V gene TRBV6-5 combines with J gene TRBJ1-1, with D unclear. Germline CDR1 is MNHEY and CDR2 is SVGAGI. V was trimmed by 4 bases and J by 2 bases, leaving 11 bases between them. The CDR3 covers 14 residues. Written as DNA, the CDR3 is TGTGCCAGCAGTTCGTCTGGAGAAAACACTGAAGCTTTCTTT. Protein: CASSSSGENTEAFF.

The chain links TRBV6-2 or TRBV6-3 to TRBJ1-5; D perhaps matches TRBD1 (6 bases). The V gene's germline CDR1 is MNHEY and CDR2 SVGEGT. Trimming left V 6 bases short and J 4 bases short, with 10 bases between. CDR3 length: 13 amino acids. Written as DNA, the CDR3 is TGTGCCAGCAGCTTACAGGGTAATCAGCCCCAGCATTTT. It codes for CASSLQGNQPQHF.

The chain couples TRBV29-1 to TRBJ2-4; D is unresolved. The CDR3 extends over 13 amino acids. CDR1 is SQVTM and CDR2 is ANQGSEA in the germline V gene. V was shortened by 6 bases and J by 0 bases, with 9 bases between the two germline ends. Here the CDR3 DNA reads TGCAGCGTCTCAGTCGTAGCCAAAAACATTCAGTACTTC. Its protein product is CSVSVVAKNIQYF.

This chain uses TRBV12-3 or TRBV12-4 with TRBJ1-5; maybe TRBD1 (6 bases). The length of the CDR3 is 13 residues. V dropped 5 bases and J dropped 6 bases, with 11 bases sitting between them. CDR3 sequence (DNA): TGTGCCAGCAGTGGTGGGACATCTCAGCCCCAGCATTTT. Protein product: CASSGGTSQPQHF.

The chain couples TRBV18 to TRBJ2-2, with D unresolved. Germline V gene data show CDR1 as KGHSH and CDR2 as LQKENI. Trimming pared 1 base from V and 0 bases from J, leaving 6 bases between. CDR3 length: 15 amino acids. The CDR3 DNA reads TGTGCCAGCTCACCACAGCCTACGAACACCGGGGAGCTGTTTTTT. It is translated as CASSPQPTNTGELFF.

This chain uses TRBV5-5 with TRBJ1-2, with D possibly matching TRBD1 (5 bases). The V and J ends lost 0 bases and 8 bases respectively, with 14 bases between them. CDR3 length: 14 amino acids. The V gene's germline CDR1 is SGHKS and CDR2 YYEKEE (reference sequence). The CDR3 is CASSLAQGRRGYTF. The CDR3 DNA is TGTGCCAGCAGCTTGGCTCAGGGTCGAAGAGGCTACACCTTC.

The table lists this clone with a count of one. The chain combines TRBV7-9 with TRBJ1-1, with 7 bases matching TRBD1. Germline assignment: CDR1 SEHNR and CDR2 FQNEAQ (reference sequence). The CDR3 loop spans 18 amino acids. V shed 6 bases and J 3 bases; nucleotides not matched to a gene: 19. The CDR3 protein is CASRATGAVVSGDTEAFF. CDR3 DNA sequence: TGTGCCAGCAGAGCTACAGGGGCGGTAGTCTCCGGGGACACTGAAGCTTTCTTT.

The CDR3 protein is CASSLSGRAYEQFF. The CDR3 coding sequence is TGTGCCAGCAGCCTTAGCGGGAGGGCGTATGAGCAGTTCTTC. V gene TRBV7-3 combines with J gene TRBJ2-1, with 11 nucleotides matching TRBD2. The germline V gene encodes CDR1 SGHTA and CDR2 FQGTGA. The CDR3 runs to 14 residues. Trimming took 5 bases from V and 8 from J; bases not matched to a gene: 5. The variable domain in full, completed from reference TRBV7-3 and TRBJ2-1, reads GAGVSQTPSNKVTEKGKYVELRCDPISGHTALYWYRQSLGQGPEFLIYFQGTGAADDSGLPNDRFFAVRPEGSVSTLKIQRTERGDSAVYLCASSLSGRAYEQFFGPGTRLTVL.

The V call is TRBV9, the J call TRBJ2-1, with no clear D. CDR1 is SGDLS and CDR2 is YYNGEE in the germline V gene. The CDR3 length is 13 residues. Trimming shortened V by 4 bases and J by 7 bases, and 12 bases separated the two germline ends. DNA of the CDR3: TGTGCCAGCAGCATGGGTCTAGGGAATGAGCAGTTCTTC. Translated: CASSMGLGNEQFF.

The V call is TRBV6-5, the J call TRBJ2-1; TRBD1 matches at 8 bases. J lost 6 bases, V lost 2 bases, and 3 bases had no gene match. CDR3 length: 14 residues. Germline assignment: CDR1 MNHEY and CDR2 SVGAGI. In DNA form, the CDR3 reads TGTGCCAGCAGTTACACCACAGGGGGCAATGAGCAGTTCTTC. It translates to CASSYTTGGNEQFF.

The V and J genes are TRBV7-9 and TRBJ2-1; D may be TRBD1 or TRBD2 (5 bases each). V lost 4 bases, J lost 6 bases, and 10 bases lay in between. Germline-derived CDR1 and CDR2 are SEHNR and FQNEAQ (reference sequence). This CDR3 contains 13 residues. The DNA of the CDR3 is TGTGCCAGCAGCTCTGGGACCCCCAATGAGCAGTTCTTC. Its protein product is CASSSGTPNEQFF.